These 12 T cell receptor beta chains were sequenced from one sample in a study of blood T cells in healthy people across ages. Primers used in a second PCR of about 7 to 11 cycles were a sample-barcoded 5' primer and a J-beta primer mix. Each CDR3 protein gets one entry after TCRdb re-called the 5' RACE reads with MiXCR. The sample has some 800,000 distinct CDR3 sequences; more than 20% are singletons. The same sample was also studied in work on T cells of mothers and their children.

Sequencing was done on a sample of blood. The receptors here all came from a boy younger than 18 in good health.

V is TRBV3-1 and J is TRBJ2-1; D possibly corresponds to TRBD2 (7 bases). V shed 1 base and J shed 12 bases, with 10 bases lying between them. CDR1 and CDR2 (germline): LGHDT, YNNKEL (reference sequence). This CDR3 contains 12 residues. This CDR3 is CASSQAGGPQFF. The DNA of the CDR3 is TGTGCCAGCAGCCAAGCGGGGGGCCCGCAGTTCTTC.

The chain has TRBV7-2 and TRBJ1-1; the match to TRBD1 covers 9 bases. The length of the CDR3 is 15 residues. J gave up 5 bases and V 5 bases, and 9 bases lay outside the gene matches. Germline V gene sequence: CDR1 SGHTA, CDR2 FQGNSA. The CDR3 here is CASSPRTGVMTEAFF. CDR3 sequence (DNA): TGTGCCAGCAGCCCCCGGACAGGGGTGATGACTGAAGCTTTCTTT.

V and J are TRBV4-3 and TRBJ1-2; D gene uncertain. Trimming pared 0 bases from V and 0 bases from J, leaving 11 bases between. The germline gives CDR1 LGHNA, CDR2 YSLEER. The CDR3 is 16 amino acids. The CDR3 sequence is CASSQEDEVTNYGYTF. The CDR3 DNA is TGCGCCAGCAGCCAAGAAGATGAAGTAACTAACTATGGCTACACCTTC.

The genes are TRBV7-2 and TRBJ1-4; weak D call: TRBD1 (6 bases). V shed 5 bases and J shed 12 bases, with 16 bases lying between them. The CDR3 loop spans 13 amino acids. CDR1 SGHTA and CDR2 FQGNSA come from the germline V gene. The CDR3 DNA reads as TGTGCCAGCAGCAGCCAGTACAGGGACGAACTGTTTTTT. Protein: CASSSQYRDELFF.

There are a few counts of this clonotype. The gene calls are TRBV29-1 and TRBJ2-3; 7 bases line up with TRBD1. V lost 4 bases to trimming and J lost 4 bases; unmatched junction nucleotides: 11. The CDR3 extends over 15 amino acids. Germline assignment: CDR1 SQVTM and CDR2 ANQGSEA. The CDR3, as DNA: TGCAGCGTTGTGGGACAGTGGTCTTCCCCAGATACGCAGTATTTT. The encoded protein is CSVVGQWSSPDTQYF.

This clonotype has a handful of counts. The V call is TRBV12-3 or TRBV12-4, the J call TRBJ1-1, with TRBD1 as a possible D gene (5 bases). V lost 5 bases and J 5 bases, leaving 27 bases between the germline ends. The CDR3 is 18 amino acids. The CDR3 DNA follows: TGTGCCAGCAGTCTGCCGAACAAGGAGACAGTTCGCGGGACTGAAGCTTTCTTT. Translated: CASSLPNKETVRGTEAFF.

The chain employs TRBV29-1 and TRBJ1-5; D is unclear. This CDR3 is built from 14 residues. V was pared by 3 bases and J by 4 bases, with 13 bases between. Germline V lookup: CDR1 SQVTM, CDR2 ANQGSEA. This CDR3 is CSVDFGGINQPQHF. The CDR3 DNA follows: TGCAGCGTTGATTTCGGTGGGATTAATCAGCCCCAGCATTTT.

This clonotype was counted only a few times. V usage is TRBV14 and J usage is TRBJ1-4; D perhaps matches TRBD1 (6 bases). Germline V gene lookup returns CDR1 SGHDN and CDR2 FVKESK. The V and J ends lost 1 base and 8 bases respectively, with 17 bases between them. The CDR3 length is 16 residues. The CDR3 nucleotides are TGTGCCAGCAGCCAAGGGCCCCAGGGGCGCTTCGAAAAACTGTTTTTT. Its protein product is CASSQGPQGRFEKLFF.

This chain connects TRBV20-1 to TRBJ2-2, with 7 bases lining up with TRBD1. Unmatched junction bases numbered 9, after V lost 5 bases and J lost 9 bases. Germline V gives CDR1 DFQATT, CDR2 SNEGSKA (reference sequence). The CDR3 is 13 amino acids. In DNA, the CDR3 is TGCAGTGCTTCCCGGGACAGAGGGAGGGAGCTGTTTTTT. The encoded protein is CSASRDRGRELFF.

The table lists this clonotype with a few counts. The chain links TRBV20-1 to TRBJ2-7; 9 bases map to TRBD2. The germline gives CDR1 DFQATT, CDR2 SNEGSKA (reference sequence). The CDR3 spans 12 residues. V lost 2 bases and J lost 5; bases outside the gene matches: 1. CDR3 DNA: TGCAGTGCTAGACTAGCGGGGAACGAGCAGTACTTC. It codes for CSARLAGNEQYF.

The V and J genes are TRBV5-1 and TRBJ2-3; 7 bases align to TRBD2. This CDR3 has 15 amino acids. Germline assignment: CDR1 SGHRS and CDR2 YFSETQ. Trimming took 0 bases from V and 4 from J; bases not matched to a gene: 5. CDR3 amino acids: CASSLDAGVADTQYF. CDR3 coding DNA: TGCGCCAGCAGCTTGGATGCGGGAGTGGCAGATACGCAGTATTTT.

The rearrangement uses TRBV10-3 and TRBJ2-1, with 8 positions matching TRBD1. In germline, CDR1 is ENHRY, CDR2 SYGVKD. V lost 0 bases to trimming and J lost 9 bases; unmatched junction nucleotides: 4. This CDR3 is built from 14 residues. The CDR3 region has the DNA TGTGCCATCAGTGAGTCGCAGGGGGCCCGTGAGCAGTTCTTC. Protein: CAISESQGAREQFF.